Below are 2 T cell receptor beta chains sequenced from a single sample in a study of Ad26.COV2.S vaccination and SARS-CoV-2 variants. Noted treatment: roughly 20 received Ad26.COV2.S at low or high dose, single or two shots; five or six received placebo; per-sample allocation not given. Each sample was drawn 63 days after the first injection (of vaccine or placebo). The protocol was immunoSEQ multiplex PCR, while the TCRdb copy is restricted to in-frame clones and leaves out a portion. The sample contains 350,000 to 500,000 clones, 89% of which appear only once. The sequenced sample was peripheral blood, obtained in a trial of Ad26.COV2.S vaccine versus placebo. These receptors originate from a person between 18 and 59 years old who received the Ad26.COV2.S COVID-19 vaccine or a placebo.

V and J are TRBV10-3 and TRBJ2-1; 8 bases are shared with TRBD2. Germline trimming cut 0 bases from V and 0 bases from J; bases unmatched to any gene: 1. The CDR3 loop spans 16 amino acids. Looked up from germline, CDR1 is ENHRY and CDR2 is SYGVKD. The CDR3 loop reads CAISESLADSYNEQFF. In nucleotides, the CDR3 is TGTGCCATCAGTGAGTCACTAGCGGACTCCTACAATGAGCAGTTCTTC.

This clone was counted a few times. In DNA, the CDR3 is TGTGCCAGCAGACTCGAGAACACTGAAGCTTTCTTT. This encodes CASRLENTEAFF. This chain joins TRBV28 and TRBJ1-1; D not certain. CDR1 MDHEN and CDR2 SYDVKM come from the germline V gene. The V end was cut by 6 bases, the J end by 1 base, with 6 bases between. This CDR3 has 12 amino acids.